One and the same sample provided the 17 T cell receptor beta chains below, sequenced in a study of blood T cell repertoires in COVID-19. The assay was immunoSEQ multiplex PCR, and TCRdb's table has in-frame clones only and misses some. The sample holds about 120,000 clones; more than 70% are singletons and the top ten take 8.4%. Sequenced sample: peripheral blood. The receptors shown here come from a woman aged 70-85 years who had recovered from COVID-19.

V gene TRBV11-2 combines with J gene TRBJ1-1; D unresolved. Per germline, CDR1 SGHAT and CDR2 FQNNGV. V was trimmed by 2 bases and J by 6 bases, leaving 13 bases between them. The CDR3 totals 14 residues. The CDR3 sequence: CASSLRRLDSEAFF. The CDR3 coding sequence is TGTGCCAGCAGCTTAAGGCGGCTAGACTCTGAAGCTTTCTTT.

The chain links TRBV19 to TRBJ1-4; 7 bases align to TRBD1. The trim removed 6 bases at V and 1 base at J, leaving 2 bases unmatched. The CDR3 is 14 amino acids. Germline V gives CDR1 LNHDA, CDR2 SQIVND (reference sequence). The DNA of the CDR3 is TGTGCCAGTAGAGGGGGCAGAACTAATGAAAAACTGTTTTTT. Translation gives CASRGGRTNEKLFF.

The table lists this clone with a few counts. The chain has TRBV3-1 (or the pseudogene TRBV3-2) and TRBJ1-5; D is unclear. V lost 1 base, J lost 5 bases, and 3 bases lay in between. Germline CDR1 reads LGHDT; CDR2 reads YNNKEL (reference sequence). The CDR3 length is 12 residues. The CDR3 DNA is TGTGCCAGCAGCCAAGTCGATCAGCCCCAGCATTTT. Its translation is CASSQVDQPQHF.

V is TRBV7-9 and J is TRBJ1-6, with D perhaps matching TRBD1 (6 bases). The V gene lost 7 bases and the J gene lost 9 bases, with 10 bases spanning the gap. There are 12 residues in the CDR3. Germline CDR1 SEHNR, CDR2 FQNEAQ (reference sequence). CDR3 sequence: CASNSRGSPLHF. Written as DNA, the CDR3 is TGTGCCAGCAACTCCAGGGGTTCACCCCTCCACTTT. Filled out from reference TRBV7-9 and TRBJ1-6, the complete variable domain reads DTGVSQNPRHKITKRGQNVTFRCDPISEHNRLYWYRQTLGQGPEFLTYFQNEAQLEKSRLLSDRFSAERPKGSFSTLEIQRTEQGDSAMYLCASNSRGSPLHFGNGTRLTVT.

This clone was counted once. J is TRBJ2-7 and V is TRBV7-2; 9 bases align to TRBD1. CDR1 and CDR2 from the germline V gene are SGHTA and FQGNSA. J gave up 7 bases and V 1 base, and 11 bases lay outside the gene matches. CDR3 length: 16 amino acids. CDR3 DNA: TGTGCCAGCAGCTTAGTTTTGCTAACAGGGGGCGGAGAGCAGTACTTC. As protein: CASSLVLLTGGGEQYF.

This rearrangement joins TRBV19 to TRBJ1-6; 8 bases fit TRBD1. Germline V gene sequence: CDR1 LNHDA, CDR2 SQIVND (reference sequence). CDR3 length: 15 residues. The ends lost 2 bases at V and 7 bases at J; junction bases unmatched: 4. The CDR3 DNA reads TGTGCCAGTAGTATACAGGGGGCGCGGAATTCACCCCTCCACTTT. Translation gives CASSIQGARNSPLHF.

The chain employs TRBV2 and TRBJ2-7; tentative D call: TRBD2 (6 bases). V lost 4 bases to trimming and J lost 5 bases, with 12 bases between them. Germline assignment: CDR1 SNHLY and CDR2 FYNNEI. CDR3 length: 13 amino acids. Here the CDR3 DNA reads TGTGCCAGCAGTGGGGGACTCCCTCACGAGCAGTACTTC. Translation: CASSGGLPHEQYF.

The rearrangement uses TRBV11-2 and TRBJ1-6; weak D call: TRBD1 (5 bases). In germline, CDR1 is SGHAT, CDR2 FQNNGV. The CDR3 is made up of 15 amino acids. V shed 1 base and J shed 7 bases, with 11 bases lying between them. The CDR3 here is CASSLGGRWNSPLHF. CDR3 nucleotides: TGTGCCAGCAGCTTAGGGGGGAGGTGGAATTCACCCCTCCACTTT.

The chain links TRBV6-1 to TRBJ1-5, with a possible D match to TRBD1 (6 bases). Looked up from germline, CDR1 is MNHNS and CDR2 is SASEGT. The CDR3 spans 15 residues. V was cut by 3 bases and J by 5 bases, with 14 bases left in between. The CDR3 here is CASSEYRAAHQPQHF. CDR3 sequence (DNA): TGTGCCAGCAGTGAGTACAGGGCTGCCCATCAGCCCCAGCATTTT.

The V and J genes are TRBV28 and TRBJ2-1; 8 nucleotides align to TRBD1. Trimming cost V 5 bases and J 4 bases; bases outside gene matches: 10. The CDR3 covers 16 residues. Germline V CDR1 and CDR2: MDHEN, SYDVKM. As DNA, the CDR3 is TGTGCCAGCAGTGTTATTCAGACAGGGGAGTACAATGAGCAGTTCTTC. Its protein is CASSVIQTGEYNEQFF. Full variable domain (missing parts from reference TRBV28 and TRBJ2-1): DVKVTQSSRYLVKRTGEKVFLECVQDMDHENMFWYRQDPGLGLRLIYFSYDVKMKEKGDIPEGYSVSREKKERFSLILESASTNQTSMYLCASSVIQTGEYNEQFFGPGTRLTVL.

The chain combines TRBV5-1 with TRBJ2-5; D not certain. Germline V gene lookup returns CDR1 SGHRS and CDR2 YFSETQ. This CDR3 is built from 13 residues. V was pared by 5 bases and J by 1 base, with 9 bases between. For the CDR3, the DNA is TGCGCCAGCAGGGAGACCACCCAAGAGACCCAGTACTTC. It translates to CASRETTQETQYF.

V gene TRBV4-1 combines with J gene TRBJ2-2; D perhaps matches TRBD1 (6 bases). Per germline, CDR1 MGHRA and CDR2 YSYEKL. The length of the CDR3 is 17 residues. Trimming shortened V by 1 base and J by 1 base, and 13 bases separated the two germline ends. The CDR3 DNA reads as TGCGCCAGCAGCCAAGGGGGGCGGACACTGAACACCGGGGAGCTGTTTTTT. As protein: CASSQGGRTLNTGELFF.

The gene calls are TRBV7-3 and TRBJ2-1; 13 bases match TRBD2. The germline V gene encodes CDR1 SGHTA and CDR2 FQGTGA. The CDR3 totals 15 residues. After removal of 5 bases from V and 10 bases from J, the junction contained 8 bases not matched to a gene. CDR3: CASSQGLAGEVEQFF. CDR3 bases: TGTGCCAGCAGCCAAGGACTAGCGGGAGAAGTCGAGCAGTTCTTC. The full variable domain, with the rest looked up from reference TRBV7-3 and TRBJ2-1, is GAGVSQTPSNKVTEKGKYVELRCDPISGHTALYWYRQSLGQGPEFLIYFQGTGAADDSGLPNDRFFAVRPEGSVSTLKIQRTERGDSAVYLCASSQGLAGEVEQFFGPGTRLTVL.

The chain employs TRBV6-5 and TRBJ2-5, with 9 bases identical to TRBD2. CDR3 length equals 15 residues. The J segment lost 5 bases and the V segment lost 6 bases, leaving 10 bases of the junction unmatched. CDR1 and CDR2 (germline): MNHEY, SVGAGI. The CDR3 sequence: CASRGSGGWAETQYF. The CDR3, as DNA: TGTGCCAGCAGAGGTAGCGGGGGATGGGCCGAGACCCAGTACTTC.

The J gene is TRBJ2-3, the V gene TRBV21-1; the table's D call TRBD1 went unverified against the DNA. TRBV21-1 is recorded as a pseudogene. The CDR3 consists of 17 residues. The CDR3 nucleotides read TGTGCCAGCAGCAAAGGGAGGACAGGGAATGAAACAGATACGCAGTATTTT. This encodes CASSKGRTGNETDTQYF.

This chain uses TRBV7-3 with TRBJ2-7; 9 bases line up with TRBD1. J lost 1 base, V lost 5 bases, and 3 bases had no gene match. Germline V lookup: CDR1 SGHTA, CDR2 FQGTGA. This CDR3 comprises 14 residues. CDR3: CASSPGTGSYEQYF. The DNA for the CDR3 is TGTGCCAGCAGCCCCGGGACAGGGTCCTACGAGCAGTACTTC.

This clone was recorded once. This chain links TRBV27 with TRBJ2-7; possibly TRBD2 for D (6 bases). The CDR3 covers 18 residues. Germline V lookup: CDR1 MNHEY, CDR2 SMNVEV (reference sequence). Between the trimmed V and J ends, which lost 6 bases and 0 bases, there was a span of 24 bases. The CDR3 nucleotides are TGTGCCAGCAGCACAATCAACGGGCTAGGGAGGCCCTCCTACGAGCAGTACTTC. Translation gives CASSTINGLGRPSYEQYF.